Given below is one T cell receptor (beta chain) in context. It may be a read error: a sequence one base away is much more abundant. The data belong to a study of regulatory T cells in long-lasting Graves disease. The time point: newly diagnosed GD, antithyroid drugs for less than 3 months. The TCR library was made from RNA that had been extracted from PBMCs in TRIzol. Relying on iRepertoire HTBI primers and Arm-PCR of CDR3 regions, the team built TCR beta libraries. MiXCR, run by TCRdb on the multiplex PCR reads, gives a single entry per CDR3 protein. The sample lists 400,000 to 500,000 distinct CDR3 sequences, roughly 15% occurring once. From germline, CDR1 is DFQATT and CDR2 SNEGSKA (reference sequence). This CDR3 region has 14 residues. These data were also filed under a second study, of T cells in Graves' hyperthyroidism and ophthalmopathy.

This TCR derives from a middle-aged woman with Graves disease. This chain links TRBV20-1 with TRBJ1-6; possibly TRBD1 for D (5 bases). This sample comprised peripheral blood mononuclear cells (PBMCs), obtained at new diagnosis, from a patient treated with antithyroid drugs. CDR3 amino acids: CGAGDSSYNSPLHF. In nucleotides, the CDR3 is TGCGGTGCTGGCGACAGTTCCTATAATTCACCCCTCCACTTT.